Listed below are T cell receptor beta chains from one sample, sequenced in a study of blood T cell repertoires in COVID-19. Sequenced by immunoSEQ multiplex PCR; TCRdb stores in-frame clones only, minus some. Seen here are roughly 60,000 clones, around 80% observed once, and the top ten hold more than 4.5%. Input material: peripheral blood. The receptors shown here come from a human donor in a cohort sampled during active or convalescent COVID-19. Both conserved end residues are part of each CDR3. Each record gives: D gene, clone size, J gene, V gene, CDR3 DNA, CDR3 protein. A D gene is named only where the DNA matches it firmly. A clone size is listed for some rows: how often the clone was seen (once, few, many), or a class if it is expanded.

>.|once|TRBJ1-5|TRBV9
TGTGCCAGCAGCGTAGGGTACGGGGAAGGCAATCAGCCCCAGCATTTT
CASSVGYGEGNQPQHF
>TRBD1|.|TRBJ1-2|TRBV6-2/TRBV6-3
TGTGCCAGCAGTTTTGGACAGGGCTCCGTGAGAGGCTACACCTTC
CASSFGQGSVRGYTF
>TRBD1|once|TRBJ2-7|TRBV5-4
TGTGCCAGCAGCTTGGACAGGGGAGTCTACGAGCAGTACTTC
CASSLDRGVYEQYF
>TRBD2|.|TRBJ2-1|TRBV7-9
TGTGCCAGCACCCAAGACCGAGCGGGGGGGCGGGAGCAGTTCTTC
CASTQDRAGGREQFF
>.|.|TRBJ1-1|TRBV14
TGTGCCAGCAGCCAAGAGCTGAGGAGGACTGAAGCTTTCTTT
CASSQELRRTEAFF
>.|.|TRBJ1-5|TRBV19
TGTGCCAGTAGTGGGGGCCAGGTTTATAGCAATCAGCCCCAGCATTTT
CASSGGQVYSNQPQHF
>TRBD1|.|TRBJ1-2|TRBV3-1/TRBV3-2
TGTGCCAGCAGTTTGACAGGGTACTATGGCTACACCTTC
CASSLTGYYGYTF
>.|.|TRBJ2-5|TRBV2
TGTGCCAGCAGTGAGGGAGGGGGTTGGGAGACCCAGTACTTC
CASSEGGGWETQYF
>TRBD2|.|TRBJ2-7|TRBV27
TGTGCCAGCAGTTTATCTGGGGGGGGAGCGGCCCTTCTCTACGAGCAGTACTTC
CASSLSGGGAALLYEQYF
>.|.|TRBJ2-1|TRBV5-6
TGTGCCAGCAGCGTGACCGCAGGGCGCATCTACAATGAGCAGTTCTTC
CASSVTAGRIYNEQFF
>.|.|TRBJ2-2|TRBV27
TGTGCCAGCAGTTGGGCAGGCGTTACCGGGGAGCTGTTTTTT
CASSWAGVTGELFF
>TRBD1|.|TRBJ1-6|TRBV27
TGTGCCAGCAATCAAGGGGGCATACGTAATTCACCCCTCCACTTT
CASNQGGIRNSPLHF
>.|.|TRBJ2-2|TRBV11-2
TGTGCCAGCAGCCCAATAACTGCGACCGGGGAGCTGTTTTTT
CASSPITATGELFF
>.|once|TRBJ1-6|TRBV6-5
TGTGCCAGTACGCCCTCTACCAATTCACCCCTCCACTTT
CASTPSTNSPLHF